The 6 T cell receptor beta chains given below trace back to one sample, sequenced in a study of T cell responses to AZD1222 COVID-19 vaccine. Profiling relied on immunoSEQ multiplex PCR, and the TCRdb table lists in-frame clones only, not all of them. This table holds about 150,000 clones, about 92% found once. The sequenced sample was peripheral blood, obtained 28 days after the second AZD1222 dose. Receptor source: an adult who received the AZD1222 COVID-19 vaccine.

The rearrangement joins TRBV5-1 to TRBJ1-1; D gene unclear. Germline V gives CDR1 SGHRS, CDR2 YFSETQ. The V and J ends lost 0 bases and 1 base respectively, with 7 bases between them. The CDR3 runs to 14 residues. Here the CDR3 DNA reads TGCGCCAGCAGCTTGGAAGGTCAGAACACTGAAGCTTTCTTT. Translation: CASSLEGQNTEAFF.

The chain is built from TRBV4-1 and TRBJ2-5; 9 bases are a match to TRBD1. V lost 3 bases, J lost 2 bases, and 16 bases stayed unmatched. Germline V gene data show CDR1 as MGHRA and CDR2 as YSYEKL. The CDR3 has 19 amino acids. The CDR3 is CASSHDRDRAVSGQETQYF. DNA for the CDR3: TGCGCCAGCAGCCATGACCGGGACAGGGCCGTTTCTGGGCAAGAGACCCAGTACTTC.

The rearrangement joins TRBV5-6 to TRBJ1-3; 7 bases match TRBD1. Germline V gene lookup returns CDR1 SGHDT and CDR2 YYEEEE. Unmatched junction bases numbered 1, after V lost 0 bases and J lost 1 base. The CDR3 is 15 amino acids. The CDR3 region is CASSLATGSGNTIYF. CDR3 in DNA: TGTGCCAGCAGCTTGGCGACAGGGTCTGGAAACACCATATATTTT.

Comment on this clone: Mismatch with germline at one junction end may stem from a read error. V usage is TRBV11-2 and J usage is TRBJ1-1, with TRBD1 matching over 8 bases. Germline V lookup: CDR1 SGHAT, CDR2 FQNNGV. This CDR3 contains 14 residues. The DNA of the CDR3 is TGTGCCAGCAGCCTAGACAGGGGCAGGCCTGAAGCTTTCTTT. It specifies CASSLDRGRPEAFF.

The chain is built from TRBV4-3 and TRBJ2-3; the D gene is possibly TRBD1 (6 bases). Germline V gives CDR1 LGHNA, CDR2 YSLEER. V shed 1 base and J shed 1 base, with 9 bases lying between them. The CDR3 is 15 amino acids. The CDR3 spells CASSQVPGGTDTQYF. The CDR3, as DNA: TGCGCCAGCAGCCAAGTGCCAGGGGGCACAGATACGCAGTATTTT.

The gene calls are TRBV27 and TRBJ2-7, with 9 bases fitting TRBD1. Germline CDR1 is MNHEY and CDR2 is SMNVEV (reference sequence). Unmatched junction bases numbered 4, after V lost 5 bases and J lost 5 bases. The CDR3 contains 13 residues. In DNA form, the CDR3 reads TGTGCCAGCAGTAAGACAGGGGGAAACGAGCAGTACTTC. Its translation: CASSKTGGNEQYF.